A selection of T cell receptor beta chains follows, all from one sample in a study of cytomegalovirus exposure and HLA in healthy donors. Libraries were prepared by immunoSEQ multiplex PCR; TCRdb keeps only in-frame clonotypes and omits some of them. In total, the table holds about 53,000 clones. Sequencing was performed on PBMCs. These receptors were collected from a man between 18 and 29 years old in good health and CMV-seropositive. CDR3s include the opening cysteine and the closing phenylalanine or tryptophan. D genes are given only for firm matches.

J gene	V gene	D gene	CDR3 protein
TRBJ2-3	TRBV27	TRBD1	CASSLYGTGRVDTQYF
TRBJ2-1	TRBV6-1	NA	CASIGAGLNEQFF
TRBJ2-3	TRBV4-2	TRBD2	CASSQETGGADTQYF
TRBJ2-7	TRBV27	NA	CASSTGGGLTYEQYF
TRBJ2-2	TRBV19	TRBD2	CASSILGRDTGELFF
TRBJ2-1	TRBV14	NA	CASSQGARVRWFF
TRBJ1-3	TRBV5-1	NA	CASSGGGGGNTIYF
TRBJ2-7	TRBV7-8	TRBD1	CANVPLGQGTHEQYF
TRBJ2-7	TRBV28	NA	CASSTDVREDEQYF
TRBJ2-7	TRBV5-1	NA	CASSLSGQYYEQYF
TRBJ2-7	TRBV7-3	NA	CASSLGQEGTYEQYF
TRBJ2-2	TRBV19	NA	CASSPRGTGELFF
TRBJ2-1	TRBV27	NA	CASSLSPGYYNEQFF
TRBJ1-4	TRBV18	NA	CASSSGGGEKLFF
TRBJ1-2	TRBV6-5	TRBD1	CASSSLTGVGYTF
TRBJ2-3	TRBV5-8	TRBD1	CASSPRQGGDTQYF
TRBJ2-7	TRBV30	TRBD1	CATDRGVYEQYF
TRBJ1-5	TRBV6-6	NA	CASSYTSGDQPQHF
TRBJ2-2	TRBV25-1	TRBD1	CASTDRGMRELFF
TRBJ2-2	TRBV2	NA	CASSETGPTGELFF
TRBJ1-6	TRBV11-2	NA	CASNLVGEGNSPLHF
TRBJ2-1	TRBV6-5	NA	CASSYSEPRVGEQFF
TRBJ1-5	TRBV7-2	NA	CASSLQASSNQPQHF
TRBJ1-2	TRBV28	TRBD1	CASLTGGTITNYGYTF
TRBJ2-5	TRBV14	NA	CASSQDLNAYERYF
TRBJ1-1	TRBV28	NA	CASRGAFLNTEAFF
TRBJ2-2	TRBV30	TRBD2	CAWSRLAATGELFF
TRBJ1-1	TRBV12-5	NA	CASGPPRLPHTEAFF
TRBJ2-3	TRBV4-1	NA	CASSQKTAPGLITDTQYF
TRBJ1-5	TRBV2	TRBD1	CASRFQGVGNQPQHF
TRBJ2-6	TRBV27	NA	CASSLRSSGANVLTF
TRBJ2-3	TRBV14	TRBD2	CASSQLPGSSGRSTDTQYF
TRBJ2-5	TRBV7-8	NA	CASSSTGLQLETQYF
TRBJ1-2	TRBV19	NA	CASSRIDTNYGYTF
TRBJ2-7	TRBV11-3	TRBD1	CASSLEGTVGEQYF
TRBJ2-2	TRBV5-3	NA	CAFNRLANTGELFF
TRBJ2-3	TRBV7-2	TRBD1	CASSLVRQGVSDTQYF
TRBJ2-7	TRBV25-1	TRBD1	CASSPGQGMGQYF
TRBJ2-3	TRBV2	NA	CASSNERVRGTQYF
TRBJ2-1	TRBV7-9	TRBD2	CASSLLTSATEFF
TRBJ2-7	TRBV19	NA	CASSTDRSSYEQYF
TRBJ2-7	TRBV7-9	TRBD2	CASSRGEGQYF
TRBJ1-1	TRBV28	NA	CASIPTGNTEAFF
TRBJ1-5	TRBV19	TRBD1	CASSPTGGRDQPQHF
TRBJ2-5	TRBV30	NA	CAWSRQGIETQYF
TRBJ2-7	TRBV18	TRBD1	CASSPDRGQRGYEQYF
TRBJ2-5	TRBV25-1	NA	CASSESVTAKETQYF
TRBJ2-7	TRBV28	TRBD1	CASSFSHRDRPYEQYF
TRBJ2-1	TRBV7-9	TRBD1	CASSSWTGRSNEQFF
TRBJ2-7	TRBV11-3	NA	CASSPGQTPYEQYF
TRBJ1-3	TRBV6-1	NA	CASSEASAGSSGNTIYF
TRBJ2-7	TRBV6-1	TRBD1	CASSGLAEQGTYEQYF
TRBJ2-3	TRBV7-9	TRBD2	CASSLGASGPPTDTQYF
TRBJ2-6	TRBV18	NA	CASSLEISGANVLTF
TRBJ2-5	TRBV11-3	NA	CASSLEAGETQYF